This T cell receptor beta chain came from a study of long-term antiretroviral therapy in people with HIV. Investigators performed immunoSEQ version v3.0 at survey level. A target of roughly 40,000-55,000 T-cell genomes per sample was set for sequencing. Sequenced by immunoSEQ multiplex PCR; TCRdb stores in-frame clones only, minus some. Among some 17,000 clones listed, around 80% were seen once. As for this clone: Its antigen is as yet unknown.

Findings of the study overall: Following ART, diversity rose but still fell short of transplant donor controls. Clones expanded before ART dominated the repertoire at all time points.

Trimming cost V 5 bases and J 0 bases, with 11 bases left between them. The CDR3 runs to 15 residues. CDR1 is SGHAT and CDR2 is FQNNGV in the germline V gene. Specimens held roughly 1-11 million cryopreserved PBMC prior to DNA extraction. This sequence originates from a man in his fifties with HIV. The chain uses TRBV11-2 and TRBJ1-3, with no clear D. The sample consisted of unsorted PBMCs, taken 0.3 years before starting antiretroviral therapy. CDR3 in DNA: TGTGCCAGCAGCCCCACTGGAGCCTCTGGAAACACCATATATTTT. It specifies CASSPTGASGNTIYF.